This passage covers 14 T cell receptor beta chains from one sample sequenced in a study of PD-1 blockade in mismatch repair-deficient tumors. Method: immunoSEQ multiplex PCR; TCRdb's copy keeps in-frame clones and lacks some. This table holds some 16,000 clones, under 90% found once. The sample consisted of PBMCs, taken less than 25 weeks after starting pembrolizumab. The receptors were sampled from an adult with mismatch repair-deficient cancer.

The rearrangement uses TRBV7-9 and TRBJ1-1; 7 bases line up with TRBD1. V was pared by 5 bases and J by 0 bases, with 6 bases of the junction left unmatched. Per germline, CDR1 SEHNR and CDR2 FQNEAQ (reference sequence). CDR3 length: 15 amino acids. CDR3 sequence (DNA): TGTGCCAGCAGCCAACAGGGGTCCATGAACACTGAAGCTTTCTTT. It yields the protein CASSQQGSMNTEAFF.

This chain joins TRBV15 and TRBJ2-4; D is perhaps TRBD1 (6 bases). Trimming took 1 base from V and 6 from J, leaving 25 bases between them. The CDR3 is 19 residues long. From germline, CDR1 is LNHNV and CDR2 YYDKDF (reference sequence). CDR3 DNA sequence: TGTGCCACCAGCAGAGCCATCCGGGTCTGGGGCCTAGGGGGAAACATTCAGTACTTC. This gives the protein CATSRAIRVWGLGGNIQYF.

The V and J genes are TRBV18 and TRBJ2-7; 10 nucleotides agree with TRBD1. The ends lost 5 bases at V and 6 bases at J; junction bases unmatched: 7. CDR1 is KGHSH, CDR2 LQKENI, per germline. The CDR3 covers 14 residues. The chain's CDR3 is CASSSDRGLAEQYF. The CDR3 nucleotides read TGTGCCAGCTCATCAGACAGGGGGCTTGCCGAGCAGTACTTC.

The chain carries TRBV6-1 and TRBJ2-1; TRBD2 matches at 7 bases. CDR3 length: 14 amino acids. Germline V gene lookup returns CDR1 MNHNS and CDR2 SASEGT. V gave up 6 bases and J gave up 4 bases; unmatched junction bases: 6. The CDR3 sequence is CASSRDYSYNEQFF. DNA of the CDR3: TGTGCCAGCAGCCGGGACTATTCTTACAATGAGCAGTTCTTC.

This clone has just one count. CDR3 sequence (DNA): TGCAGCGTGGGACAGGGAGGGGATGGCTACACCTTC. It yields the protein CSVGQGGDGYTF. V gene TRBV29-1 combines with J gene TRBJ1-2; 9 positions agree with TRBD1. The V segment lost 6 bases and the J segment 6 bases; nucleotides outside the gene matches: 5. Germline loops: CDR1 SQVTM, CDR2 ANQGSEA. CDR3 length: 12 residues.

This clone was found once. The rearrangement uses TRBV10-3 and TRBJ2-7; D may be TRBD2 (6 bases). Germline V gene data show CDR1 as ENHRY and CDR2 as SYGVKD. With 5 bases removed from V and 5 bases from J, the gap between germline ends came to 16 bases. The CDR3 has 14 residues. CDR3 nucleotide sequence: TGTGCCATCAGTCTACGGGACTCTTTAAACGAGCAGTACTTC. Translating it yields CAISLRDSLNEQYF.

V gene TRBV14 combines with J gene TRBJ2-7; 11 bases line up with TRBD2. The CDR3 is made up of 15 amino acids. The germline V gene has CDR1 SGHDN and CDR2 FVKESK. After removal of 1 base from V and 7 bases from J, the junction contained 6 bases not matched to a gene. CDR3 region: CASSQVAGGPREQYF. CDR3 nucleotide sequence: TGTGCCAGCAGCCAAGTAGCGGGAGGGCCGAGGGAGCAGTACTTC.

The V gene is TRBV11-3, the J gene TRBJ1-3; weak D call: TRBD1 (5 bases). Per germline, CDR1 SGHNT and CDR2 YENEEA. V lost 6 bases and J 0 bases, leaving 9 bases between the germline ends. This CDR3 is 14 amino acids long. The DNA for the CDR3 is TGTGCCAGCAGAGACAGATCCTCTGGAAACACCATATATTTT. It codes for CASRDRSSGNTIYF.

The chain recombines TRBV9 with TRBJ1-6; 8 bases match TRBD1. The CDR3 has 15 amino acids. Per germline, CDR1 SGDLS and CDR2 YYNGEE. Trimming cost V 3 bases and J 9 bases; bases outside gene matches: 8. This CDR3 is CASSADRGISSPLHF. CDR3 coding DNA: TGTGCCAGCAGCGCCGACAGGGGTATTAGTTCACCCCTCCACTTT.

The chain uses TRBV10-3 and TRBJ2-1, with 14 nucleotides matching TRBD2. CDR3 size: 17 residues. With 3 bases clipped from V and 7 bases from J, the junction kept 8 bases outside the gene matches. The germline CDR1 and CDR2 sequences are ENHRY and SYGVKD. DNA of the CDR3: TGTGCCATCAGTGATTCGACTAGCGGGAGGGAAGGGAATGAGCAGTTCTTC. Protein product: CAISDSTSGREGNEQFF.

This clone was detected once. The chain joins TRBV5-4 to TRBJ2-1; 9 bases line up with TRBD2. V shed 0 bases and J 7 bases; nucleotides not matched to a gene: 11. The CDR3 has 17 amino acids. Germline V gives CDR1 SGHNT, CDR2 YYREEE (reference sequence). CDR3 DNA: TGTGCCAGCAGCTTGGAGGCGGGAGGGCCCCAGGGGAATGAGCAGTTCTTC. As protein: CASSLEAGGPQGNEQFF.

The chain couples TRBV6-1 to TRBJ2-6; 7 nucleotides agree with TRBD1. The germline V gene encodes CDR1 MNHNS and CDR2 SASEGT. The junction had 4 bases not matched to a gene; V was cut back by 2 bases and J by 0 bases. CDR3 length: 17 residues. The CDR3 sequence: CASSEQGEISGANVLTF. CDR3 DNA sequence: TGTGCCAGCAGTGAACAGGGGGAGATCTCTGGGGCCAACGTCCTGACTTTC.

This clone has more than one count but fewer than ten. The chain links TRBV2 to TRBJ2-7; 7 bases agree with TRBD1. From germline, CDR1 is SNHLY and CDR2 FYNNEI. The junction had 4 bases not matched to a gene; V was cut back by 4 bases and J by 4 bases. CDR3 length: 13 amino acids. CDR3 sequence (DNA): TGTGCCAGCAGTGTTGACAGGGAATACGAGCAGTACTTC. As protein: CASSVDREYEQYF. Drawing the rest from reference TRBV2 and TRBJ2-7, the complete variable domain is EPEVTQTPSHQVTQMGQEVILRCVPISNHLYFYWYRQILGQKVEFLVSFYNNEISEKSEIFDDQFSVERPDGSNFTLKIRSTKLEDSAMYFCASSVDREYEQYFGPGTRLTVT.

V and J are TRBV11-2 and TRBJ1-2; TRBD1 matches 7 bases. The CDR3 consists of 13 residues. Germline CDR1 is SGHAT and CDR2 is FQNNGV. Losses at the gene ends were 6 bases for V and 2 bases for J; bases not matched to a gene: 3. The CDR3 is CASRQTGNYGYTF. DNA for the CDR3: TGTGCCAGCAGGCAGACAGGGAACTATGGCTACACCTTC. Together with reference TRBV11-2 and TRBJ1-2, the CDR3 gives the full variable domain: EAGVAQSPRYKIIEKRQSVAFWCNPISGHATLYWYQQILGQGPKLLIQFQNNGVVDDSQLPKDRFSAERLKGVDSTLKIQPAKLEDSAVYLCASRQTGNYGYTFGSGTRLTVV.